This T cell receptor (beta chain) appears in the sequencing data of a study of blood T cells in healthy people across ages. Overall study findings and caveats: Unsorted PBMCs prevented conclusive naive versus antigen-experienced comparison. It was the long-lived donors that had more naive CD4+ cells and higher diversity than aged donors.

It was with a sample-barcoded 5' primer and a J-beta primer mix that a second PCR of roughly 7 to 12 cycles was run. Each CDR3 protein gets one entry after TCRdb re-called the 5' RACE reads with MiXCR. This sample has around 1,500,000 distinct CDR3 sequences; roughly 27% occur once, and the top ten carry 7.7%. The CDR3 spans 13 residues. From germline, CDR1 is DFQATT and CDR2 SNEGSKA (reference sequence). V dropped 6 bases and J dropped 11; count of bases not matched to a gene: 14. Roughly 10 milliliters of peripheral blood were drawn from each donor. A word on this clonotype: The antigen remains undetermined.

The gene calls are TRBV20-1 and TRBJ2-5; TRBD2 matches at 8 bases. The clonotype was recovered from a woman in her thirties in good health. Specimen: blood. The chain's CDR3 is CSAPLTGLGAQYF. The CDR3 DNA follows: TGCAGTGCCCCCTTAACGGGACTAGGAGCACAGTACTTC.